This TCR beta chain was identified in a study of cytomegalovirus exposure and HLA in healthy donors. Study results and limitations: Researchers counted around 160 TCR beta chains as cytomegalovirus-associated.

The PCR contained 60 Vbeta and 13 Jbeta primers. Profiled with immunoSEQ multiplex PCR; TCRdb holds only in-frame clones, not every one. The profile covers 150,000 or so clones, with about 77% appearing a single time and approximately 1.4% taken by the ten largest. The table lists this clone with a few counts. No antigen is known for it. The sequence was obtained from a man aged 30 to 45 in good health and CMV-seronegative. What was sequenced was PBMCs.

CDR3 in amino acids: CASSLVEQNSYEQYF. CDR3 DNA sequence: TGTGCCAGCAGCTTAGTTGAACAGAACTCCTACGAGCAGTACTTC. This chain uses TRBV7-2 with TRBJ2-7; D is unresolved. The CDR3 extends over 15 amino acids. The ends were cut back, 1 base at V and 0 bases at J, with 10 bases in the middle. The germline V gene encodes CDR1 SGHTA and CDR2 FQGNSA.